This section outlines one T cell receptor beta chain sequence together with its context. This CDR3 is built from 15 residues. J gave up 5 bases and V 0 bases, and 5 bases lay outside the gene matches. This entry comes from a study of blood T cell repertoires in COVID-19. On the study more broadly: The study drew acute and convalescent COVID-19 samples from the United States, Italy and Spain. PBMCs, B-cell-depleted T cells, or T cells provided the cDNA or gDNA that made up the material.

Per the study methods: How many nucleated cells were present was estimated from reference gene primer amplification. The assay was immunoSEQ multiplex PCR, and TCRdb's table has in-frame clones only and misses some. That table supplies the V and J calls and clone size; D and trimming were determined from the DNA. Counted here are about 190,000 clones, around 85% occurring once; the ten biggest clones make up 13%. The source material was peripheral blood. This clonotype originated in a man aged 50 or older who had recovered from COVID-19. The chain joins TRBV6-7 to TRBJ1-2; 8 bases agree with TRBD1. TRBV6-7 is noted as an ORF with a role that remains uncertain. CDR3 amino acids: CASSYSLQGGYGYTF. The DNA for the CDR3 is TGTGCCAGCAGTTACTCTCTACAGGGGGGATATGGCTACACCTTC.